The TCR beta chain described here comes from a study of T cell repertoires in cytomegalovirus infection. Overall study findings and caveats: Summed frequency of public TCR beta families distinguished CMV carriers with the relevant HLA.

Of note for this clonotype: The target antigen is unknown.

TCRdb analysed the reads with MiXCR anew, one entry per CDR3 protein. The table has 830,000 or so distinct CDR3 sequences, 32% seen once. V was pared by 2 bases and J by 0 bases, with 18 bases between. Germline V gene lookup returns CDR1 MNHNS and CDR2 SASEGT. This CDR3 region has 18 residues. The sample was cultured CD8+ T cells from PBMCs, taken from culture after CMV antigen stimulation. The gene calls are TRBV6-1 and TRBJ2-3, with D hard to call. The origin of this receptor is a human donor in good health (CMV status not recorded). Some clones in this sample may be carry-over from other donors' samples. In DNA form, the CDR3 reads TGTGCCAGCAGTGAATACGGGCCTTTGGGTGGTAGCACAGATACGCAGTATTTT. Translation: CASSEYGPLGGSTDTQYF.